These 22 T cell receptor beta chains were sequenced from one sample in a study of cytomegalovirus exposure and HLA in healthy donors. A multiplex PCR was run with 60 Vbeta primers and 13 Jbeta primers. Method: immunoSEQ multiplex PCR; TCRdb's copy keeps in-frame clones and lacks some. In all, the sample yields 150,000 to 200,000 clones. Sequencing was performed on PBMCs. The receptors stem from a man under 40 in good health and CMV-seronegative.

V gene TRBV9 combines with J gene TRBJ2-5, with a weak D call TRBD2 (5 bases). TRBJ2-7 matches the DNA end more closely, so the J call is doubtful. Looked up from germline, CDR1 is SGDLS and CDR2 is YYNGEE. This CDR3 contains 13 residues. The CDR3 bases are TGTGCCAGCTCTCCGGGGTATACCTACGAGCAGTACTTC. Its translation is CASSPGYTYEQYF.

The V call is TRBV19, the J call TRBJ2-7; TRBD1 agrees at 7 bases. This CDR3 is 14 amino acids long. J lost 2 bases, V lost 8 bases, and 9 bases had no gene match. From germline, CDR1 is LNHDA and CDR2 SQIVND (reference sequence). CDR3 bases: TGTGCCAGTTCCTATACAGGGGTCCCCTACGAGCAGTACTTC. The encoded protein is CASSYTGVPYEQYF.

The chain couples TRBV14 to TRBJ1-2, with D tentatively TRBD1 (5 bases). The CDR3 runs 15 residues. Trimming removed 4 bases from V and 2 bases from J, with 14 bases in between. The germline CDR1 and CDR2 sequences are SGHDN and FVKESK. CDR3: CASSLTPGLNYGYTF. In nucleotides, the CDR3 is TGTGCCAGCAGCCTAACCCCGGGACTAAACTATGGCTACACCTTC.

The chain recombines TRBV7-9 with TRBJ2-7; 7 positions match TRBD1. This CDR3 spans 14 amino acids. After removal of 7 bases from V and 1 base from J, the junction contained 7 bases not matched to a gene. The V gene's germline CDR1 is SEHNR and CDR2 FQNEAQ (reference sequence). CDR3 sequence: CASTWGTESYEQYF. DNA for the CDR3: TGTGCCAGCACCTGGGGGACAGAATCCTACGAGCAGTACTTC.

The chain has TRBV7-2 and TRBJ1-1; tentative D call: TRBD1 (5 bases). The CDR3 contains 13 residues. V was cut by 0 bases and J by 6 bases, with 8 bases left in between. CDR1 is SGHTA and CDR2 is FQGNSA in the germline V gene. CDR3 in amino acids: CASSLAPGAEAFF. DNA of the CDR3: TGTGCCAGCAGCTTAGCGCCGGGGGCTGAAGCTTTCTTT.

CDR3 loop: CASSAMSGQVSYEQYF. The CDR3 nucleotides are TGTGCCAGCAGTGCTATGTCGGGACAGGTCTCCTACGAGCAGTACTTC. The V call is TRBV2, the J call TRBJ2-7; 8 nucleotides agree with TRBD1. From germline, CDR1 is SNHLY and CDR2 FYNNEI. Unmatched junction bases numbered 8, after V lost 4 bases and J lost 0 bases. This CDR3 contains 16 residues.

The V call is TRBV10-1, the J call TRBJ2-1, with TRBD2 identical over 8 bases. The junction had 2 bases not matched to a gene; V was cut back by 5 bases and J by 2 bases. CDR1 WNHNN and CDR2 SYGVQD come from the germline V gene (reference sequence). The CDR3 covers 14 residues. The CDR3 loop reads CASSTSGAYNEQFF. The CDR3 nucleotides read TGCGCCAGCAGTACTAGCGGAGCCTACAATGAGCAGTTCTTC.

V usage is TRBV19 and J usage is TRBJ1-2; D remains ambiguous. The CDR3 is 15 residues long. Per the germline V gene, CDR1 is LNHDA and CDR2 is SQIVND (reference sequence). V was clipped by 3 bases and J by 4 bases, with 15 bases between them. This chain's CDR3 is CASSMAAIGFYGYTF. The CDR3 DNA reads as TGTGCCAGTAGTATGGCGGCTATCGGTTTCTATGGCTACACCTTC.

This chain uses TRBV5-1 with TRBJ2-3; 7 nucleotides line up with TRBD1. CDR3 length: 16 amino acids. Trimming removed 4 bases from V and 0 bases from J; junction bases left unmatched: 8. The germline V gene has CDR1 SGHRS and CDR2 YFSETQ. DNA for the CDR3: TGCGCCAGCAGCAACGGGACAGTCCGGAGCACAGATACGCAGTATTTT. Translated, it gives CASSNGTVRSTDTQYF.

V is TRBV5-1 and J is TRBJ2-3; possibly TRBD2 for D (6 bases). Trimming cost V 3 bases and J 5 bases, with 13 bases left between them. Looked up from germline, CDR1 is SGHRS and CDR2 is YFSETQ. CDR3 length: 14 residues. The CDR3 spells CASSWGLGRDTQYF. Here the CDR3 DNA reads TGCGCCAGCAGCTGGGGACTCGGCAGAGATACGCAGTATTTT.

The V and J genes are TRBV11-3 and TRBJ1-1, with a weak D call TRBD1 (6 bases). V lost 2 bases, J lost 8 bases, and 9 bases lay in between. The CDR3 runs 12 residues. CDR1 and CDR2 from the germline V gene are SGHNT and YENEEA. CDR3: CASSLFDREAFF. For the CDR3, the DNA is TGTGCCAGCAGCTTATTTGACAGGGAAGCTTTCTTT.

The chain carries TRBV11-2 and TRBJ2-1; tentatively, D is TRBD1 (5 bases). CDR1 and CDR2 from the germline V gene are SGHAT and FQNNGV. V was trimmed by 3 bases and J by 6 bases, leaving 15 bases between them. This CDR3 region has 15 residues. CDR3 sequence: CASSLALGRTNEQFF. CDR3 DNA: TGTGCCAGCAGCTTGGCCTTGGGGCGGACCAATGAGCAGTTCTTC.

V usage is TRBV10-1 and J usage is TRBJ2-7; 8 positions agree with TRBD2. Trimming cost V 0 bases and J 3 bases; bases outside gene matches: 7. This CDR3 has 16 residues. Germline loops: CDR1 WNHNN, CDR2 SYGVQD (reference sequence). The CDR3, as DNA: TGCGCCAGCAGTGAGTCTGAAGGGCGGGGGGTCTACGAGCAGTACTTC. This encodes CASSESEGRGVYEQYF.

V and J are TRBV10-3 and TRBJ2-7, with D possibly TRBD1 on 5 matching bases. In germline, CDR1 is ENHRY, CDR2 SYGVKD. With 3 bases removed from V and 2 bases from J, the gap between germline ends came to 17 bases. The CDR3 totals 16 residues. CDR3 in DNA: TGTGCCATCAGTGAATCGTCGCAGGGCCCCACCTACGAGCAGTACTTC. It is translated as CAISESSQGPTYEQYF.

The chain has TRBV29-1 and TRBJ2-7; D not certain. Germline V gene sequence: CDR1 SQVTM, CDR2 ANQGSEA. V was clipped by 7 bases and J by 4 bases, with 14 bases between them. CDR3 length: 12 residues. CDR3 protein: CSAYIPPYEQYF. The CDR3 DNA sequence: TGCAGCGCTTACATACCACCATACGAGCAGTACTTC.

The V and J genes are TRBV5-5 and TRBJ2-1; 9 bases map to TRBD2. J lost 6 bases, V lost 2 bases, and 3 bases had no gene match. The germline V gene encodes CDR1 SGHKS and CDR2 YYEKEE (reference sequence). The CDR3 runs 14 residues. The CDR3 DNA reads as TGTGCCAGCAGCTTTGCGGGAGGGGCCAATGAGCAGTTCTTC. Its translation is CASSFAGGANEQFF.

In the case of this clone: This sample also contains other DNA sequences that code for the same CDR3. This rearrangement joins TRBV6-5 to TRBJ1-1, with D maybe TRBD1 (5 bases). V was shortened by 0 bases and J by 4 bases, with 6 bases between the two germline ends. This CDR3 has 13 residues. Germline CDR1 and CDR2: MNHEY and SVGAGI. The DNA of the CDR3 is TGTGCCAGCAGTTACTCCGGGGGCACTGAAGCTTTCTTT. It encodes CASSYSGGTEAFF.

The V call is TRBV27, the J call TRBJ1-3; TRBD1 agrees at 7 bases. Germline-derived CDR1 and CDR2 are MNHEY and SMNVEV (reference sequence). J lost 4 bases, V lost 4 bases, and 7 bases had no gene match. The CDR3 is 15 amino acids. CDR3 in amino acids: CASSSPRQGGNTIYF. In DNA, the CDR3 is TGTGCCAGCAGTTCTCCCCGACAGGGAGGAAACACCATATATTTT.

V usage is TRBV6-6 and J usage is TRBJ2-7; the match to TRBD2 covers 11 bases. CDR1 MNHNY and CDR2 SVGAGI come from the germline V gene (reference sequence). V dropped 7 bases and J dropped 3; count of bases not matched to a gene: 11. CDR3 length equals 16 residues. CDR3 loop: CASMGVSGRAIYEQYF. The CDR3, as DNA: TGTGCCAGCATGGGGGTTAGCGGGAGGGCCATCTACGAGCAGTACTTC.

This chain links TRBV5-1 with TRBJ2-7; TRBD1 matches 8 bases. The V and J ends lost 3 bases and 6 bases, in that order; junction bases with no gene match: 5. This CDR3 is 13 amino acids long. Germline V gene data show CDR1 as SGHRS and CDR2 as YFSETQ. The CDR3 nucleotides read TGCGCCAGCAGCTGGACAGGGTTGAGCGAGCAGTACTTC. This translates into CASSWTGLSEQYF.

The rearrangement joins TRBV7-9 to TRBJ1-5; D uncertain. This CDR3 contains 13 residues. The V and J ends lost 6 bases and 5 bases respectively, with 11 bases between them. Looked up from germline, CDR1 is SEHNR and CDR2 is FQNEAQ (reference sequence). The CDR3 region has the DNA TGTGCCAGCAGTTGGATGCGGGATCAGCCCCAGCATTTT. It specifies CASSWMRDQPQHF.

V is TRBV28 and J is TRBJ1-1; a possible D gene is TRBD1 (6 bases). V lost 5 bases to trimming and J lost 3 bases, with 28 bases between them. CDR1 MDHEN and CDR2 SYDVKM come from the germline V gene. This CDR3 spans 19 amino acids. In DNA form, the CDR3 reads TGTGCCAGCAGTACACCGTACCGGGACATCCCAAAAAGTGACACTGAAGCTTTCTTT. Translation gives CASSTPYRDIPKSDTEAFF.